One and the same sample provided the 10 T cell receptor beta chains below, sequenced in a study of monozygotic twins with cystic fibrosis. Only in-frame clones appear in the TCRdb table, and some are missing; sequencing was by immunoSEQ multiplex PCR. Among about 22,000 clones listed, approximately 87% were seen once. Sample: blood. The receptors derive from a woman aged 30 to 39 with cystic fibrosis.

The chain is built from TRBV6-1 and TRBJ2-7; possibly TRBD1 for D (6 bases). Germline V CDR1 and CDR2: MNHNS, SASEGT. V gave up 2 bases and J gave up 7 bases, with 9 bases separating them. The CDR3 is 12 residues long. The DNA for the CDR3 is TGTGCCAGCAGTGAACAGGGGCTGGAGCAGTACTTC. It translates to CASSEQGLEQYF.

The chain joins TRBV18 to TRBJ2-7; D is possibly TRBD1 (6 bases). CDR1 and CDR2 from the germline V gene are KGHSH and LQKENI. The CDR3 is made up of 14 amino acids. V lost 2 bases to trimming and J lost 0 bases, with 8 bases between them. As DNA, the CDR3 is TGTGCCAGCTCACCAAACAGGGCCTCCTACGAGCAGTACTTC. Encoded protein: CASSPNRASYEQYF.

The V and J genes are TRBV9 and TRBJ1-6, with D perhaps matching TRBD1 (5 bases). Germline V gene data show CDR1 as SGDLS and CDR2 as YYNGEE. V lost 0 bases and J 13 bases, leaving 14 bases between the germline ends. The CDR3 totals 14 residues. The DNA of the CDR3 is TGTGCCAGCAGCGTAGGGATAGGGACGAATCCCCTCCACTTT. Residues: CASSVGIGTNPLHF.

The genes are TRBV6-1 and TRBJ2-3, with D possibly matching TRBD2 (5 bases). This CDR3 contains 15 residues. Looked up from germline, CDR1 is MNHNS and CDR2 is SASEGT. V dropped 6 bases and J dropped 0 bases, with 13 bases sitting between them. CDR3 protein: CASRDRDSSTDTQYF. CDR3 DNA sequence: TGTGCCAGCAGGGACCGGGATTCTAGCACAGATACGCAGTATTTT.

The chain links TRBV9 to TRBJ1-6; D is undetermined. Trimming cost V 0 bases and J 4 bases, with 5 bases left between them. This CDR3 contains 14 residues. Germline values: CDR1 SGDLS, CDR2 YYNGEE. CDR3 in DNA: TGTGCCAGCAGCGTAGGCTCGTATAATTCACCCCTCCACTTT. It encodes CASSVGSYNSPLHF. The entire variable domain, with the rest obtained from reference TRBV9 and TRBJ1-6, is as follows: DSGVTQTPKHLITATGQRVTLRCSPRSGDLSVYWYQQSLDQGLQFLIQYYNGEERAKGNILERFSAQQFPDLHSELNLSSLELGDSALYFCASSVGSYNSPLHFGNGTRLTVT.

The V call is TRBV5-1, the J call TRBJ2-2; 14 nucleotides match TRBD2. Germline V gives CDR1 SGHRS, CDR2 YFSETQ. V dropped 1 base and J dropped 2; count of bases not matched to a gene: 7. This CDR3 region has 19 residues. The CDR3 DNA is TGCGCCAGCAGCTTGAGGACCGGGACTAGCGGGGGAAACACCGGGGAGCTGTTTTTT. Protein sequence: CASSLRTGTSGGNTGELFF.

The chain is built from TRBV6-5 and TRBJ2-1, with 9 bases lining up with TRBD2. Germline V gene sequence: CDR1 MNHEY, CDR2 SVGAGI. The CDR3 has 15 amino acids. V shed 5 bases, J shed 1 base, and the junction held 3 bases outside the gene matches. This chain's CDR3 is CASSPSGGSYNEQFF. The CDR3 DNA is TGTGCCAGCAGTCCAAGCGGGGGGTCCTACAATGAGCAGTTCTTC.

In regard to this clone: Germline and junction disagree at one end, which may indicate a read error. The rearrangement links TRBV19 to TRBJ1-1, with D maybe TRBD1 (6 bases). CDR1 and CDR2 (germline): LNHDA, SQIVND (reference sequence). The CDR3 is made up of 16 amino acids. CDR3 nucleotides: TGTGCCAGTAGTATCACAGGGAGAAACGTGAAGACTGAAGCTTTCTTT. Amino acids: CASSITGRNVKTEAFF.

The chain joins TRBV28 to TRBJ1-2, with TRBD1 as a possible D gene (6 bases). CDR1 is MDHEN and CDR2 is SYDVKM in the germline V gene. The CDR3 runs 14 residues. Trimming shortened V by 2 bases and J by 4 bases, and 11 bases separated the two germline ends. CDR3 amino acids: CASSLSLGGYGYTF. The CDR3 nucleotides are TGTGCCAGCAGTTTAAGTTTAGGGGGCTATGGCTACACCTTC.

The genes are TRBV13 and TRBJ2-2; TRBD2 is a possible D gene (5 bases). Germline V lookup: CDR1 PRHDT, CDR2 FYEKMQ (reference sequence). This CDR3 region has 12 residues. V was shortened by 4 bases and J by 5 bases, with 5 bases between the two germline ends. CDR3 sequence: CASSSGTGELFF. CDR3 bases: TGTGCCAGCAGCTCGGGGACCGGGGAGCTGTTTTTT.